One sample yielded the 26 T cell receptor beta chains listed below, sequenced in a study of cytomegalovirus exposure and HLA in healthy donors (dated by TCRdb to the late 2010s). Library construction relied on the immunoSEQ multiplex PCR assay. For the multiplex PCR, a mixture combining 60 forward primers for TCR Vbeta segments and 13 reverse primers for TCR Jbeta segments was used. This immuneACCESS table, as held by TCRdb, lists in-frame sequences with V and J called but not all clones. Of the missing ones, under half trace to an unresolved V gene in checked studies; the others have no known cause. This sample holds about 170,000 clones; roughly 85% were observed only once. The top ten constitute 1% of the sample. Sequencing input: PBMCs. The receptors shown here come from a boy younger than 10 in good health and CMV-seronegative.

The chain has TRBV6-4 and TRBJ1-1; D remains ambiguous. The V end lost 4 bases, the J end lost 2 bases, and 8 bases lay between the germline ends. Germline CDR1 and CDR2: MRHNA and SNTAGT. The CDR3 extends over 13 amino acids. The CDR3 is CASSVQVNTEAFF. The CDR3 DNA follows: TGTGCCAGCAGTGTGCAGGTCAACACTGAAGCTTTCTTT.

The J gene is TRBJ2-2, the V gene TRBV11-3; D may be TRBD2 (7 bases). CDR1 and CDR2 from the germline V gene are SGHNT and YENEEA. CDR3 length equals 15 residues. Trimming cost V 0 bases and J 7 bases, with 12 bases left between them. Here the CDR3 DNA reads TGTGCCAGCAGCTTAGATCCGGGGGGCAACGGGGAGCTGTTTTTT. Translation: CASSLDPGGNGELFF.

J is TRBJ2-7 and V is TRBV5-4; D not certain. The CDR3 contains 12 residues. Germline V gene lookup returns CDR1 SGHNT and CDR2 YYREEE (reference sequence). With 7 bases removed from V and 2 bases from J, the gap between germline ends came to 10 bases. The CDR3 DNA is TGTGCCAGCGGAGACCCGACCTACGAGCAGTACTTC. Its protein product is CASGDPTYEQYF.

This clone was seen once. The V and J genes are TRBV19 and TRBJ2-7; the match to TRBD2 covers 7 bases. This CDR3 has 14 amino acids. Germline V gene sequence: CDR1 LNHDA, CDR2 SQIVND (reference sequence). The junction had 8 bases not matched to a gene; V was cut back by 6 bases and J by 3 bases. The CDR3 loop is CASRGGTLSYEQYF. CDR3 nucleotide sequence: TGTGCCAGTAGGGGAGGGACCCTCAGCTACGAGCAGTACTTC.

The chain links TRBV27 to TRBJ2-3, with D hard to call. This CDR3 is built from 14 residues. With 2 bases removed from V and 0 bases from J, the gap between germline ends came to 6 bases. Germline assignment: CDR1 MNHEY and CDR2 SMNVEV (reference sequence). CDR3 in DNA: TGTGCCAGCAGTTTACTGACTAGCACAGATACGCAGTATTTT. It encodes CASSLLTSTDTQYF.

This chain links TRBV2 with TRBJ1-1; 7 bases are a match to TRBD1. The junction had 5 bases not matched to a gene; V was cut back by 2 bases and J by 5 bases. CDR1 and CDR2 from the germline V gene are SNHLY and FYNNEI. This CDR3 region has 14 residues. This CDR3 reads CASSEFTGVTEAFF. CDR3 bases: TGTGCCAGCAGTGAATTCACAGGGGTGACTGAAGCTTTCTTT.

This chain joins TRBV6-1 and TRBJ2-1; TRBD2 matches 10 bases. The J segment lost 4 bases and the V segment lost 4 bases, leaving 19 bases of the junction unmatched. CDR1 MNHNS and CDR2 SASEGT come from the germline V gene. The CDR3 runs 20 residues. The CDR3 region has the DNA TGTGCCAGCAGTGCGGACCTAGCGGGGGCATATTCGGATCAATACAATGAGCAGTTCTTC. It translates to CASSADLAGAYSDQYNEQFF.

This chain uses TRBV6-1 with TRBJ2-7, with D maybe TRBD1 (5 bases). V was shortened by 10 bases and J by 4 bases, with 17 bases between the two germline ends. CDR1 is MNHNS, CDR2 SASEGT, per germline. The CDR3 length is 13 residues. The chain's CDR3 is CATIGARRYEQYV. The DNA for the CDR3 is TGTGCCACCATTGGGGCTCGCCGGTACGAGCAGTACGTC.

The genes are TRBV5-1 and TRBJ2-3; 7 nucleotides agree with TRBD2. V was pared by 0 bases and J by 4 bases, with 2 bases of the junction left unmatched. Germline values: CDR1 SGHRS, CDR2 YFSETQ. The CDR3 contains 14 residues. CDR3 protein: CASSLDLAADTQYF. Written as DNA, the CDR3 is TGCGCCAGCAGCTTGGATCTAGCGGCAGATACGCAGTATTTT.

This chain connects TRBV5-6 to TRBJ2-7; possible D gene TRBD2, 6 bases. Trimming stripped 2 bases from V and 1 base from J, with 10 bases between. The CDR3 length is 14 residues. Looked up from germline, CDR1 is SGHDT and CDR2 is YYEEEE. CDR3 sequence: CASSFGRGSYEQYF. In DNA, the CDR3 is TGTGCCAGCAGCTTTGGGCGGGGATCCTACGAGCAGTACTTC.

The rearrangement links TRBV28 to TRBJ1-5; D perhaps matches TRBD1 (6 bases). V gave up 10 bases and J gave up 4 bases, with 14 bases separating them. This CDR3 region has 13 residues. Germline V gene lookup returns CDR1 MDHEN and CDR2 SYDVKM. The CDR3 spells CATMGHFNQPQHF. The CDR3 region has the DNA TGTGCCACCATGGGACACTTTAATCAGCCCCAGCATTTT.

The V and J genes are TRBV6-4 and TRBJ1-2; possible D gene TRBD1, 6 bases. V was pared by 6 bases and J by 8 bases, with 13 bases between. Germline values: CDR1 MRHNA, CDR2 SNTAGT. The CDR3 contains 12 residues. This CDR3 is CASRIQGSGYTF. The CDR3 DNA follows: TGTGCCAGCAGGATCCAGGGGAGCGGCTACACCTTC.

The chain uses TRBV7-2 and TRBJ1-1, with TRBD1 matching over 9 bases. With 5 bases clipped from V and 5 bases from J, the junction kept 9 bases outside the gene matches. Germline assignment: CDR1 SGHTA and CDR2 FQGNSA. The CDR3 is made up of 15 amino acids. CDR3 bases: TGTGCCAGCAGCGTCGGACAGGGGATGAGAACTGAAGCTTTCTTT. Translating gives CASSVGQGMRTEAFF.

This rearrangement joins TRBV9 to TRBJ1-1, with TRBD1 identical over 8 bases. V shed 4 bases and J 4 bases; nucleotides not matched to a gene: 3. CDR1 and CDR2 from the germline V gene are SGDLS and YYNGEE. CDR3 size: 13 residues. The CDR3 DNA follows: TGTGCCAGCAGCCTTACAGGGGGCACTGAAGCTTTCTTT. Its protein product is CASSLTGGTEAFF.

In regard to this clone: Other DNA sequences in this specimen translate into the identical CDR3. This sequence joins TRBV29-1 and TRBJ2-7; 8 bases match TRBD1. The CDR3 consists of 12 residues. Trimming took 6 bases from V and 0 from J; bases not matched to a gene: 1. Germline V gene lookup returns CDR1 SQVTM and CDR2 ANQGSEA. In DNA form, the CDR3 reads TGCAGCGTGGGGACAGGCTCCTACGAGCAGTACTTC. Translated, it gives CSVGTGSYEQYF.

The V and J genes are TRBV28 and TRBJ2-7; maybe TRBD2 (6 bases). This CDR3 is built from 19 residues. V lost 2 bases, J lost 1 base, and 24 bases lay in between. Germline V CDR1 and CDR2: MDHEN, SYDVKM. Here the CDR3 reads CASSLAMTTTREQSYEQYF. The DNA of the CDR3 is TGTGCCAGCAGTTTAGCTATGACAACGACGCGGGAACAGTCCTACGAGCAGTACTTC.

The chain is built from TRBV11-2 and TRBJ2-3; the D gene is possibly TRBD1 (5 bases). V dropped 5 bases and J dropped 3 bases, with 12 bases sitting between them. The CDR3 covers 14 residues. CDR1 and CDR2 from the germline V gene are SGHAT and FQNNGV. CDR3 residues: CASSQRGVTDTQYF. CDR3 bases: TGTGCCAGCAGCCAAAGGGGCGTAACAGATACGCAGTATTTT.

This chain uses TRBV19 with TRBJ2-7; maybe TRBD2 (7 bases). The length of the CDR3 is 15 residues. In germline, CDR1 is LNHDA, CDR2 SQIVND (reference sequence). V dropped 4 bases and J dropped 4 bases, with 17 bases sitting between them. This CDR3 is CASSTLPGEGYEQYF. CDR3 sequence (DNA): TGTGCCAGTAGTACCCTCCCAGGGGAGGGATACGAGCAGTACTTC.

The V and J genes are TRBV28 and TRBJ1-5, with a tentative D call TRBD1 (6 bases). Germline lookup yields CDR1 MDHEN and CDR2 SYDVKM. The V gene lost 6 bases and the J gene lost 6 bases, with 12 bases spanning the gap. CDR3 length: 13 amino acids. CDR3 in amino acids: CASRKNRAQPQHF. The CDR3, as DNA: TGTGCCAGCAGAAAAAACAGGGCTCAGCCCCAGCATTTT. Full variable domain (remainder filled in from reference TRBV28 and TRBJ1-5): DVKVTQSSRYLVKRTGEKVFLECVQDMDHENMFWYRQDPGLGLRLIYFSYDVKMKEKGDIPEGYSVSREKKERFSLILESASTNQTSMYLCASRKNRAQPQHFGDGTRLSIL.

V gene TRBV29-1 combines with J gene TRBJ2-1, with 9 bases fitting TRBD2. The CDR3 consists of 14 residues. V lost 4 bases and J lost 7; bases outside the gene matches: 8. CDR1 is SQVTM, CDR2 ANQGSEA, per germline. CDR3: CSVAGREGANEQFF. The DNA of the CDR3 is TGCAGCGTTGCGGGGCGGGAGGGGGCTAATGAGCAGTTCTTC.

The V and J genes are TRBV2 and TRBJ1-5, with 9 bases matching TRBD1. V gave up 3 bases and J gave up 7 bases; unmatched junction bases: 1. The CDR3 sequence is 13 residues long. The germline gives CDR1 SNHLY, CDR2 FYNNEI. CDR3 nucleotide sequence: TGTGCCAGCAGTGAGGACAGGGGACAGCCCCAGCATTTT. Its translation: CASSEDRGQPQHF.

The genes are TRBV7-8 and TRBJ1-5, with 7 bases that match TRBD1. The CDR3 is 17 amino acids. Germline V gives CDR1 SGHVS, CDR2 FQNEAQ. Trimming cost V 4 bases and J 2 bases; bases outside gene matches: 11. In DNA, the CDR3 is TGTGCCAGCAGCTCGGACAGGATAGTTTTTGGCAATCAGCCCCAGCATTTT. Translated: CASSSDRIVFGNQPQHF. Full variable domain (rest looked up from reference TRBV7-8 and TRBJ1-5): GAGVSQSPRYKVAKRGQDVALRCDPISGHVSLFWYQQALGQGPEFLTYFQNEAQLDKSGLPSDRFFAERPEGSVSTLKIQRTQQEDSAVYLCASSSDRIVFGNQPQHFGDGTRLSIL.

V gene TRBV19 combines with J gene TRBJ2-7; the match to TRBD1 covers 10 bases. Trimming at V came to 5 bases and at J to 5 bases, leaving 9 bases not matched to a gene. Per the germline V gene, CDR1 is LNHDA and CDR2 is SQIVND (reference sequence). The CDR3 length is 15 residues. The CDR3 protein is CASSAPGQGFNEQYV. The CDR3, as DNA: TGTGCCAGTAGTGCTCCGGGACAGGGGTTCAACGAGCAGTACGTC.

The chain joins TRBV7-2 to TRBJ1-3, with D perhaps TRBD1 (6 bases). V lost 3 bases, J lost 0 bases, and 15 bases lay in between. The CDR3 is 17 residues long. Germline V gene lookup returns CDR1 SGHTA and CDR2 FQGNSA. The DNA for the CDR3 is TGTGCCAGCAGCTTCGGACAGCGCTCTCCCTCTGGAAACACCATATATTTT. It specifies CASSFGQRSPSGNTIYF.

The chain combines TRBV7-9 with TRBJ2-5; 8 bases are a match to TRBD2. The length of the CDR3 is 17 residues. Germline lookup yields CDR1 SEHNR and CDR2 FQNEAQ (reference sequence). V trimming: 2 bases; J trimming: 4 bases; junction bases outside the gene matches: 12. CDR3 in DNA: TGTGCCAGCAGCTTACCTAACCCCGCTAGCGGGCCAGAGACCCAGTACTTC. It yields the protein CASSLPNPASGPETQYF.

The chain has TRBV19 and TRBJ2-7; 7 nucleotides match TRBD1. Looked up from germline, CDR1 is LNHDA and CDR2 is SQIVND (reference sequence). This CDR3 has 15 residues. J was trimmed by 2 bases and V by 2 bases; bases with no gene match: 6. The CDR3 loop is CASSILPGQTYEQYF. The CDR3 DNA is TGTGCCAGTAGTATACTACCGGGACAGACCTACGAGCAGTACTTC.